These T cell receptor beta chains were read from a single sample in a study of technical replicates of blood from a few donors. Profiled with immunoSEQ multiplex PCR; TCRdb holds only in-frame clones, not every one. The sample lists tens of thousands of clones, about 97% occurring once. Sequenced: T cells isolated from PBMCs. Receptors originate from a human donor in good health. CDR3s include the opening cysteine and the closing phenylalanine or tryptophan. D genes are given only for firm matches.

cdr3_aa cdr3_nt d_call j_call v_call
CASSLLAGDEQYF TGTGCCAGCAGCTTACTAGCGGGAGACGAGCAGTACTTC TRBD2 TRBJ2-7 TRBV5-4
CASSRSAEKSQTGSPDAEAFF TGTGCCAGCAGCCGGAGTGCAGAGAAAAGCCAAACAGGGAGTCCTGATGCTGAAGCTTTCTTT - TRBJ1-1 TRBV7-3
CASSPETGGDQDTQYF TGCGCCAGCAGTCCCGAGACAGGGGGCGATCAAGATACGCAGTATTTT TRBD1 TRBJ2-3 TRBV10-1
CASRETDPNEKLFF TGCGCCAGCAGAGAGACAGATCCTAATGAAAAACTGTTTTTT - TRBJ1-4 TRBV10-2
CASSMGARNDEQYF TGTGCCAGTAGTATGGGAGCGAGGAACGACGAGCAGTACTTC - TRBJ2-7 TRBV19
CASSENLPSHEQYF TGCGCCAGCAGTGAAAACCTACCTTCTCACGAGCAGTACTTC - TRBJ2-7 TRBV10-1
CASSFVAGQGDSPLHF TGTGCCAGCAGTTTTGTGGCAGGCCAGGGTGATTCACCCCTCCACTTT - TRBJ1-6 TRBV28
CASSKTGISGTYEQYF TGTGCCAGCAGCAAAACGGGGATTAGCGGGACCTACGAGCAGTACTTC TRBD2 TRBJ2-7 TRBV7-9
CASRLAGGLTNEQFF TGTGCCAGCAGGTTAGCGGGGGGTCTTACTAATGAGCAGTTCTTC TRBD2 TRBJ2-1 TRBV2
CASSSNRDRAYEQYF TGTGCCAGCAGCTCGAACCGGGACAGGGCCTACGAGCAGTACTTC TRBD1 TRBJ2-7 TRBV7-3